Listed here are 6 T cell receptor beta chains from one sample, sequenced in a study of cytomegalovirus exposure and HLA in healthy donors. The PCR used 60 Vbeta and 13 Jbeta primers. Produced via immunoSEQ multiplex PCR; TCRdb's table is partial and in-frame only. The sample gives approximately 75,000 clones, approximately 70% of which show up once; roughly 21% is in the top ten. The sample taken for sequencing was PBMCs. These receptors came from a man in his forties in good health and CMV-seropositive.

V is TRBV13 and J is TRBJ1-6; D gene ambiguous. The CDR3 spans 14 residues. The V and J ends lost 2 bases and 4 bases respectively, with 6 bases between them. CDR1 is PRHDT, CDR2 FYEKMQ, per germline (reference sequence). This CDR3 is CASSLTQYNSPLHF. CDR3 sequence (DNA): TGTGCCAGCAGCTTAACACAATATAATTCACCCCTCCACTTT.

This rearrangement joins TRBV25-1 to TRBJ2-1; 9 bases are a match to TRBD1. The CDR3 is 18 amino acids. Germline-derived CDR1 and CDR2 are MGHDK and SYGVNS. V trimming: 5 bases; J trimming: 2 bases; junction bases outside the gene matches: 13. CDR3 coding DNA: TGTGCCAGCAGTCGCCCCCGCCTACGGACAGGGGCCTACAATGAGCAGTTCTTC. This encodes CASSRPRLRTGAYNEQFF. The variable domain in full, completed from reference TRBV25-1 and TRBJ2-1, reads EADIYQTPRYLVIGTGKKITLECSQTMGHDKMYWYQQDPGMELHLIHYSYGVNSTEKGDLSSESTVSRIRTEHFPLTLESARPSHTSQYLCASSRPRLRTGAYNEQFFGPGTRLTVL.

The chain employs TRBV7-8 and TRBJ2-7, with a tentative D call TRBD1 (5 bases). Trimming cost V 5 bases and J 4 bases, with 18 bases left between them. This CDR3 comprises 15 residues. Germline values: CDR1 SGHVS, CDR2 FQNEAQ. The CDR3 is CASSPFDSASYEQYF. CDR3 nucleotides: TGTGCCAGCAGCCCCTTCGACAGCGCTTCTTACGAGCAGTACTTC. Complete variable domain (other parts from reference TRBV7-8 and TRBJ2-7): GAGVSQSPRYKVAKRGQDVALRCDPISGHVSLFWYQQALGQGPEFLTYFQNEAQLDKSGLPSDRFFAERPEGSVSTLKIQRTQQEDSAVYLCASSPFDSASYEQYFGPGTRLTVT.

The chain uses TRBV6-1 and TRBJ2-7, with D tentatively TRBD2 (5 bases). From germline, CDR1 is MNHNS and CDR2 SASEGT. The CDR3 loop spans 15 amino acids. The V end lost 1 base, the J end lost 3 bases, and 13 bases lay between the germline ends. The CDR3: CASSEGGASGYEQYF. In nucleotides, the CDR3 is TGTGCCAGCAGTGAAGGGGGAGCATCCGGCTACGAGCAGTACTTC.

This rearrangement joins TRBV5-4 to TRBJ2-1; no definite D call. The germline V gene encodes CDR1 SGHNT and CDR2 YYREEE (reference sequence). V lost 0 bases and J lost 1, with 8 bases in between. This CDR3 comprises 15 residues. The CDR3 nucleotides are TGTGCCAGCAGCTTGGGTCAGGCTTCCTACAATGAGCAGTTCTTC. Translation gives CASSLGQASYNEQFF.

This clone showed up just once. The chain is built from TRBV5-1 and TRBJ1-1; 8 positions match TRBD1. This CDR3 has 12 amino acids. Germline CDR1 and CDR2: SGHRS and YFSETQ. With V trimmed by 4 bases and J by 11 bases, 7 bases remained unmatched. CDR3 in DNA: TGCGCCAGCAGCCAGGAGACAGGGGACGCTTTCTTT. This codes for CASSQETGDAFF. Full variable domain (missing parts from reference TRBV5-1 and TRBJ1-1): KAGVTQTPRYLIKTRGQQVTLSCSPISGHRSVSWYQQTPGQGLQFLFEYFSETQRNKGNFPGRFSGRQFSNSRSEMNVSTLELGDSALYLCASSQETGDAFFGQGTRLTVV.